What follows are 13 T cell receptor beta chains derived from one specimen sequenced in a study of control samples from healthy donors and cancer patients. This table comes from immunoSEQ multiplex PCR, and its TCRdb copy is limited to in-frame clones, with some not included. This sample has about 190,000 clones; roughly 91% occur once, and the top ten carry over 1.1%. Sequencing used blood. The receptors shown here come from a man between 18 and 35 years old in good health.

The chain has TRBV19 and TRBJ2-3; 10 bases are a match to TRBD1. The CDR3 is 17 residues long. Per germline, CDR1 LNHDA and CDR2 SQIVND (reference sequence). V dropped 5 bases and J dropped 2; count of bases not matched to a gene: 10. For the CDR3, the DNA is TGTGCCAGTAGTCAACTAGCCGGGACAGGGGTCACAGATACGCAGTATTTT. Translated: CASSQLAGTGVTDTQYF.

This chain joins TRBV30 and TRBJ2-5, with D unresolved. Germline CDR1 is GTSNPN and CDR2 is SVGIG (reference sequence). The CDR3 totals 10 residues. V lost 1 base, J lost 3 bases, and 0 bases lay in between. CDR3 nucleotides: TGTGCCTGGAGTGAAGAGACCCAGTACTTC. Amino acids: CAWSEETQYF.

The chain combines TRBV10-1 with TRBJ2-7; D remains ambiguous. V shed 1 base and J shed 4 bases, with 5 bases lying between them. In germline, CDR1 is WNHNN, CDR2 SYGVQD (reference sequence). The CDR3 sequence is 12 residues long. CDR3 protein: CASSELEYEQYF. The CDR3 nucleotides read TGCGCCAGCAGTGAGTTAGAGTACGAGCAGTACTTC.

This clone was found once. The J gene is TRBJ2-7, the V gene TRBV30; D perhaps matches TRBD2 (6 bases). Germline CDR1 is GTSNPN and CDR2 is SVGIG (reference sequence). Trimming shortened V by 0 bases and J by 0 bases, and 12 bases separated the two germline ends. The CDR3 extends over 15 amino acids. The DNA of the CDR3 is TGTGCCTGGAGTGTACCGGGGGTGAACTCCTACGAGCAGTACTTC. This gives the protein CAWSVPGVNSYEQYF.

This clone appeared a single time. Different DNA sequences within this sample yield the same CDR3. The rearrangement links TRBV2 to TRBJ1-3, with D unclear. The germline V and J ends were trimmed by 3 bases and 4 bases, with 7 bases remaining between them. CDR3 size: 13 residues. Germline V CDR1 and CDR2: SNHLY, FYNNEI. The CDR3 region is CASSEGQGNTIYF. The CDR3 bases are TGTGCCAGCAGTGAGGGTCAAGGAAACACCATATATTTT.

The chain links TRBV19 to TRBJ1-1; TRBD1 matches at 9 bases. Germline values: CDR1 LNHDA, CDR2 SQIVND (reference sequence). With 6 bases clipped from V and 3 bases from J, the junction kept 5 bases outside the gene matches. The CDR3 is 14 residues long. The CDR3 DNA reads as TGTGCCAGTAGCCCGACAGGGGGGGACACTGAAGCTTTCTTT. Amino acid sequence: CASSPTGGDTEAFF.

This clone is a singleton in its sample. The chain has TRBV3-1 (or the pseudogene TRBV3-2) and TRBJ1-6; weak D call: TRBD1 (6 bases). Deletions cut 6 bases from V and 0 bases from J, with 15 bases between. Germline loops: CDR1 LGHDT, CDR2 YNNKEL (reference sequence). The CDR3 is 17 amino acids. The CDR3 bases are TGTGCCAGCAGTCCGGCCAGGGGTCGCTCCTATAATTCACCCCTCCACTTT. This translates into CASSPARGRSYNSPLHF.

The CDR3 bases are TGCGCCAGCAGCTTGGGGTTGGGAGGGGGCACAGATACGCAGTATTTT. Residues: CASSLGLGGGTDTQYF. The chain employs TRBV5-1 and TRBJ2-3; 7 bases line up with TRBD2. The CDR3 spans 16 residues. CDR1 is SGHRS and CDR2 is YFSETQ in the germline V gene. Unmatched junction bases numbered 5, after V lost 0 bases and J lost 1 base.

The chain employs TRBV4-2 and TRBJ2-1, with D maybe TRBD2 (6 bases). This CDR3 has 15 residues. In germline, CDR1 is LGHNA, CDR2 YNFKEQ. Trimming removed 5 bases at V and 0 bases at J, with 11 bases between. CDR3 coding DNA: TGTGCCAGCAGCTTGATAGCGGACTCCTACAATGAGCAGTTCTTC. Translating gives CASSLIADSYNEQFF.

V is TRBV30 and J is TRBJ2-3; D not resolved. The germline V gene encodes CDR1 GTSNPN and CDR2 SVGIG (reference sequence). The V end lost 1 base, the J end lost 0 bases, and 8 bases lay between the germline ends. The CDR3 has 14 residues. The CDR3 coding sequence is TGTGCCTGGAGTGCTGGGGTGAGCACAGATACGCAGTATTTT. It specifies CAWSAGVSTDTQYF.

The genes are TRBV24-1 and TRBJ1-2; D is possibly TRBD1 (5 bases). The CDR3 spans 14 residues. Looked up from germline, CDR1 is KGHDR and CDR2 is SFDVKD. V was cut by 6 bases and J by 4 bases, with 14 bases left in between. CDR3 residues: CATSSNRDSYGYTF. CDR3 in DNA: TGTGCCACCAGTTCAAACCGGGACTCCTATGGCTACACCTTC.

The rearrangement joins TRBV4-1 to TRBJ2-3, with a weak D call TRBD1 (5 bases). The CDR3 has 14 residues. Germline V gene sequence: CDR1 MGHRA, CDR2 YSYEKL. V gave up 4 bases and J gave up 0 bases, with 8 bases separating them. The CDR3 sequence: CASSRQSSTDTQYF. As DNA, the CDR3 is TGCGCCAGCAGCCGACAGTCTAGCACAGATACGCAGTATTTT.

The chain recombines TRBV30 with TRBJ2-3; no definite D call. The CDR3 is made up of 13 amino acids. Trimming removed 3 bases from V and 3 bases from J, with 10 bases in between. CDR1 GTSNPN and CDR2 SVGIG come from the germline V gene (reference sequence). CDR3 coding DNA: TGTGCCTGGAGAGGAACTGAGACAGATACGCAGTATTTT. It translates to CAWRGTETDTQYF.